This TCR beta chain was sequenced during a study of blood T cells in healthy people across ages. A word on this clonotype: Being one base from a much bigger clone, this may be a read error.

Between the trimmed V and J ends, which lost 3 bases and 4 bases, there was a span of 14 bases. The CDR3 length is 14 residues. Germline-derived CDR1 and CDR2 are SGHRS and YFSETQ. Primers used in a second PCR of roughly 7 to 12 cycles were a sample-barcoded 5' primer and a J-beta primer mix. One entry per CDR3 protein results from TCRdb running MiXCR on the 5' RACE reads. The table lists 600,000 or so distinct CDR3 sequences, approximately 30% of them singletons. Sequenced material: blood. The clonotype was recovered from a woman older than 75 in good health. The genes are TRBV5-1 and TRBJ2-7; D gene unclear. CDR3 loop: CASSWSGFRYEQYF. CDR3 bases: TGCGCCAGCAGCTGGTCTGGGTTTCGGTACGAGCAGTACTTC.